This T cell receptor (beta chain) was captured in a study of T-cell memory formation after mild COVID-19. The germline gives CDR1 KGHDR, CDR2 SFDVKD. The CDR3 covers 14 residues. The V gene lost 3 bases and the J gene lost 3 bases, with 8 bases spanning the gap. Each CDR3 protein gets one entry after TCRdb re-called the 5' RACE reads with MiXCR. Among approximately 150,000 distinct CDR3 sequences listed, under 7% were seen once. The sequence came from an adult woman who had mild COVID-19 (a few samples of this study predate the infection). Cell type and time point are not known. The material sequenced was PBMCs or a T cell subset sorted from them (not recorded which). The V and J genes are TRBV24-1 and TRBJ2-4; the D is unclear. The CDR3 sequence: CATSDPLIKNIQYF. The DNA for the CDR3 is TGTGCCACCAGTGATCCCTTGATCAAAAACATTCAGTACTTC.